This T cell receptor beta chain was identified in a study of identical twins. Study results and limitations: The degree of excess twin sharing was weaker in beta out-of-frame sequences.

Remarks on this clonotype: What it binds is unknown.

TCRdb fed the 5' RACE reads into MiXCR, producing one record per CDR3 protein. The table records 450,000 to 600,000 distinct CDR3 sequences, 20% to 25% of them present only once. This CDR3 is 13 amino acids long. V lost 5 bases and J lost 8, with 13 bases in between. Germline V lookup: CDR1 SGHTA, CDR2 FQGNSA. These data were also reused for a study on yellow fever vaccine responses in identical twins.

V is TRBV7-2 and J is TRBJ1-5; no clear D gene. Sequencing was performed on CD4+ T cells sorted from blood. This receptor was taken from a woman aged 18 to 35 in good health. CDR3 DNA sequence: TGTGCCAGCAGCCAAGTCGACGGGAAGCCCCAGCATTTT. Encoded protein: CASSQVDGKPQHF.